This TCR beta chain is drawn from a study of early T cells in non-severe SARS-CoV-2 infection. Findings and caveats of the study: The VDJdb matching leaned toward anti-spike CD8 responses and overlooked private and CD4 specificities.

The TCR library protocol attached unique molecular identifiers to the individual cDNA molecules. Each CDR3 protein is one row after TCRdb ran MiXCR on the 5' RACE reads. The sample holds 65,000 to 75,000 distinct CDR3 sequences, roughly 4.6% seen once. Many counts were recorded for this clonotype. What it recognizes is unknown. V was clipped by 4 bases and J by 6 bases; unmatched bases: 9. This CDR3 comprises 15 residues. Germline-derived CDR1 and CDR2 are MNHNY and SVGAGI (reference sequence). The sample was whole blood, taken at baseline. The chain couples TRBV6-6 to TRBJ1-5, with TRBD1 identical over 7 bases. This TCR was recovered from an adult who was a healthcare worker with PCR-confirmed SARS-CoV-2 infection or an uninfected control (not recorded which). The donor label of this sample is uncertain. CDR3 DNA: TGTGCCAGCAGTTCTGATACAGGGGAAGGTCAGCCCCAGCATTTT. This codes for CASSSDTGEGQPQHF.